This T cell receptor (beta chain) was captured in a study of blood T cell repertoires in COVID-19. Across the whole study: Sources were T cells, B-cell-depleted T cells, or PBMCs; the material itself was cDNA or gDNA.

Repertoires were generated with immunoSEQ multiplex PCR, while TCRdb's copy carries only in-frame clones and drops some. The data show over 300,000 clones, around 90% seen once. Per the germline V gene, CDR1 is LGHNA and CDR2 is YSLEER. Trimming removed 0 bases at V and 5 bases at J, with 19 bases between. The CDR3 contains 17 residues. The specimen was peripheral blood. The J gene is TRBJ1-2, the V gene TRBV4-3; TRBD1 is a possible D gene (6 bases). The origin of this receptor is a man aged 18 to 30 with active or convalescent COVID-19. The DNA for the CDR3 is TGCGCCAGCAGCCAAGATTCTGGACAGCCCTTTTCGTATGGCTACACCTTC. Its translation: CASSQDSGQPFSYGYTF.